A selection of T cell receptor beta chains follows, all from one sample in a study of blood T cell repertoires in COVID-19. TCRdb's table, derived via immunoSEQ multiplex PCR, lists solely in-frame clones and lacks some. This sample has about 50,000 clones; about 87% occur once, and the top ten carry about 13%. Sequenced sample: peripheral blood. These receptors were collected from a human donor with active COVID-19. The donor label of this sample is uncertain. Each CDR3 is given without its conserved first and last residue. The order of the fields is V gene, CDR3 protein.

TRBV28 ASSGRDRGSDEQF
TRBV28 ASSLYGQSYEQY
TRBV2 ASSPGQVNGQY
TRBV11-2 ASSLRVVGGLNTEAF
TRBV5-1 ASSLRSGTAKSHNYGYT
TRBV7-9 ASSLVAGWSSGQETQY
TRBV4-1 ASSPMRSAGNTIY
TRBV5-1 ASARTADNSPLH
TRBV5-1 APPPRGGTREPQH
TRBV5-4 ASSLGGTGALSIDGYT
TRBV3-1/TRBV3-2 ASSLQAGGGDTQY
TRBV2 ASSGSWQNYGYT
TRBV9 ASSVVGGISYNEQF
TRBV2 ASLGLGTSGPAPGQETQY
TRBV5-8 ASSITGWGEQY